The source of this T cell receptor (beta chain) is a study of blood T cell repertoires in COVID-19. The CDR3 spans 15 residues. Germline V gene data show CDR1 as SGHVS and CDR2 as FQNEAQ. V lost 5 bases to trimming and J lost 3 bases; unmatched junction nucleotides: 7. Data came from immunoSEQ multiplex PCR; TCRdb stores just in-frame clones and leaves some out. The sample lists about 320,000 clones, just over 85% seen once, with over 9.5% in the top ten. The sequenced material came from PBMCs or T cells enriched from blood (not recorded which). The sequence derives from a woman aged 18 to 35 who had recovered from COVID-19. The V gene is TRBV7-8, the J gene TRBJ2-5, with 9 bases identical to TRBD2. CDR3 in DNA: TGTGCCAGCAGCGAGACTAGCGGAGATAAAGAGACCCAGTACTTC. Amino acid sequence: CASSETSGDKETQYF.